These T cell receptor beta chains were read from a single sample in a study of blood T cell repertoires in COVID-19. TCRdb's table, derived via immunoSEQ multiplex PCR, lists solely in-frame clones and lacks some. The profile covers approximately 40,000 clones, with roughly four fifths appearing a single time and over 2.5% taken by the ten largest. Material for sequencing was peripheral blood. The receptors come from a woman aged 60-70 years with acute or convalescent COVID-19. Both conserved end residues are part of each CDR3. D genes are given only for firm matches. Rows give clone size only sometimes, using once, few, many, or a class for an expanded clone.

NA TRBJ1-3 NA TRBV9 CASSVGGERNTIYF TGTGCCAGCAGCGTAGGGGGGGAAAGAAACACCATATATTTT
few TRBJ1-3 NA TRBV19 CASTTRPHNEGQSSGNTIYF TGTGCCAGTACCACCAGACCGCACAATGAAGGACAGTCCTCTGGAAACACCATATATTTT
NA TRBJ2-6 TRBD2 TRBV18 CASSPFSTGGAFSGANVLTF TGTGCCAGCTCACCCTTTTCTACGGGGGGTGCTTTCTCTGGGGCCAACGTCCTGACTTTC
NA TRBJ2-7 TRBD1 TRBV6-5 CASSYWDRPGEQYF TGTGCCAGCAGTTATTGGGACAGACCCGGCGAGCAGTACTTC
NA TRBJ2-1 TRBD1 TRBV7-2 CASSLAGTGGLYNEQFF TGTGCCAGCAGCTTAGCCGGGACAGGGGGCTTGTACAATGAGCAGTTCTTC
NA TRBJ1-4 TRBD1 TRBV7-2 CASSSRTGMNEKLFF TGTGCCAGCAGCTCACGGACAGGGATGAACGAAAAACTGTTTTTT
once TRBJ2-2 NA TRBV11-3 CASSLISGTGELFF TGTGCCAGCAGCCTAATCAGCGGGACCGGGGAGCTGTTTTTT
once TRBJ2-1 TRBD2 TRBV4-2 CASSQDWISGGYNEQFF TGTGCCAGCAGCCAAGATTGGATTAGCGGGGGGTACAATGAGCAGTTCTTC
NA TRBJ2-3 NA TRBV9 CASGRGGQATDTQYF TGTGCCAGCGGTCGGGGAGGACAGGCCACAGATACGCAGTATTTT
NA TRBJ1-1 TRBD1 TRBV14 CASSQETGPLRGEAFF TGTGCCAGCAGCCAAGAGACAGGGCCCTTGAGAGGTGAAGCTTTCTTT
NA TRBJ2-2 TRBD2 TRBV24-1 CATRTGLNTGELFF TGTGCCACCAGGACGGGACTAAACACCGGGGAGCTGTTTTTT
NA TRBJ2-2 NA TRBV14 CASSLLRAGELFF TGTGCCAGCAGCCTCTTGAGGGCCGGGGAGCTGTTTTTT
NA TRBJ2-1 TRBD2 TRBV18 CASSPPGLAGSSYNEQFF TGTGCCAGCTCACCACCGGGACTAGCGGGATCATCCTACAATGAGCAGTTCTTC
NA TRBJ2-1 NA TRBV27 CASSLTGSSYNEQFF TGTGCCAGCAGTTTAACCGGGAGCTCCTACAATGAGCAGTTCTTC
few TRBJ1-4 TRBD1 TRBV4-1 CASSQQGTGGEKLFF TGCGCCAGCAGCCAACAAGGGACAGGGGGAGAAAAACTGTTTTTT
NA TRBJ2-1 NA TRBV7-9 CASSSEVEQFF TGTGCCAGCAGCTCGGAGGTCGAGCAGTTCTTC
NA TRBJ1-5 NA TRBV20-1 CSASTGLGNQPQHF TGCAGTGCTAGTACCGGGTTGGGCAATCAGCCCCAGCATTTT
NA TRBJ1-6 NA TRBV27 CASSYRAHNSPLHF TGTGCCAGCAGTTACAGGGCTCATAATTCACCCCTCCACTTT
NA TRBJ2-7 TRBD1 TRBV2 CASSDPGTEYEQYF TGTGCCAGCAGTGATCCCGGGACAGAATACGAGCAGTACTTC
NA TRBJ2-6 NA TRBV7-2 CASSLRFRTVSSGANVLTF TGTGCCAGCAGCTTAAGGTTTAGGACAGTGAGCTCTGGGGCCAACGTCCTGACTTTC
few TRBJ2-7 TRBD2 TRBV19 CASDGGSGYEQYF TGTGCCTCCGACGGGGGGTCTGGCTACGAGCAGTACTTC
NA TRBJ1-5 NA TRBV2 CASTGQGQPQHF TGTGCCAGCACTGGGCAGGGGCAGCCCCAGCATTTT
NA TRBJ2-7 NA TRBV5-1 CASSLVTESYEQYF TGCGCCAGCAGCTTGGTGACGGAGTCCTACGAGCAGTACTTC
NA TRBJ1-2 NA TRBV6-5 CAAAVRVGIYGYTF TGTGCGGCGGCTGTCAGGGTAGGGATCTATGGCTACACCTTC
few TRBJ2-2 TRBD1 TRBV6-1 CASSEVGPGTANTGELFF TGTGCCAGCAGTGAAGTGGGACCCGGGACAGCGAACACCGGGGAGCTGTTTTTT
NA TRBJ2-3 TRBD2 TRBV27 CASIIFTSGRCTDTQYF TGTGCCAGCATCATCTTTACTAGCGGGCGGTGCACAGATACGCAGTATTTT